This TCR beta chain emerged from a study of control samples from healthy donors and cancer patients. CDR3 length: 13 residues. Deletions cut 6 bases from V and 6 bases from J, with 11 bases between. The germline gives CDR1 SEHNR, CDR2 FQNEAQ (reference sequence). The protocol was immunoSEQ multiplex PCR, while the TCRdb copy is restricted to in-frame clones and leaves out a portion. The data contain about 120,000 clones, about 91% of them singletons. This chain links TRBV7-9 with TRBJ2-2; D is undetermined. The source material was blood. The source is a man in his forties in good health. CDR3 bases: TGTGCCAGCAGTCAGACCGGTCCCGGGGAGCTGTTTTTT. Its translation is CASSQTGPGELFF.